This TCR beta chain was sequenced for a study of human T cells and chemical hapten exposure. The time point was: pre-sensitization, week 0. Treatment defined: therapeutic diphenylcyclopropenone sensitization with weekly scalp DPC. Ahead of applying each patch test, blood was sampled. CDR3 length: 14 amino acids. Germline V lookup: CDR1 DFQATT, CDR2 SNEGSKA (reference sequence). The V gene lost 3 bases and the J gene lost 4 bases, with 13 bases spanning the gap. This clonotype turned up a few times. One entry per CDR3 protein results from TCRdb running MiXCR on the RACE reads. The sample carries 350,000 to 400,000 distinct CDR3 sequences, 5.1% recorded once.

This TCR came from a woman between 45 and 65 years old with alopecia areata. Some clones in this sample may be carry-over from other donors' samples. The material was whole blood, obtained in connection with sensitization to the hapten diphenylcyclopropenone (DPC). V and J are TRBV20-1 and TRBJ1-5; D call uncertain. The CDR3: CSASPGMVNQPQHF. The CDR3 DNA reads as TGCAGTGCTAGCCCCGGGATGGTGAATCAGCCCCAGCATTTT.